These 31 T cell receptor beta chains were all obtained from the same sample, sequenced in a study of shared clonotypes between healthy human individuals. TCRdb's table, derived via immunoSEQ multiplex PCR, lists solely in-frame clones and lacks some. This table has more than 550,000 clones, just under 75% appearing once. The material sequenced was memory CD4+ T cells sorted from blood. The subset: CD45RA-negative fraction. These receptors came from a woman aged 25-40 years in good health.

The rearrangement uses TRBV28 and TRBJ1-5; D not resolved. Germline CDR1 MDHEN, CDR2 SYDVKM. This CDR3 has 12 residues. Trimming stripped 6 bases from V and 12 bases from J, with 15 bases between. The chain's CDR3 is CASRSVPGGQHF. The CDR3, as DNA: TGTGCCAGCAGATCGGTCCCGGGAGGCCAGCATTTT.

This clone came up a few times. This rearrangement joins TRBV2 to TRBJ1-1; D unresolved. CDR1 is SNHLY and CDR2 is FYNNEI in the germline V gene. Trimming took off 4 bases at V and 5 bases at J, with 11 bases between the two ends. The CDR3 consists of 13 residues. The CDR3 DNA is TGTGCCAGCAGTGTATCACCGACTACTGAAGCTTTCTTT. It encodes CASSVSPTTEAFF.

This clone appeared a few times. The J gene is TRBJ2-7, the V gene TRBV11-2, with D unresolved. The CDR3 spans 12 residues. Between the trimmed V and J ends, which lost 2 bases and 0 bases, there was a span of 2 bases. CDR1 and CDR2 from the germline V gene are SGHAT and FQNNGV. As DNA, the CDR3 is TGTGCCAGCAGCTTAATCTCCTACGAGCAGTACTTC. This codes for CASSLISYEQYF.

This chain uses TRBV27 with TRBJ2-7; 7 nucleotides agree with TRBD2. The germline gives CDR1 MNHEY, CDR2 SMNVEV (reference sequence). The CDR3 is 15 residues long. V gave up 2 bases and J gave up 2 bases; unmatched junction bases: 6. The CDR3 sequence is CASSLEGRGPYEQYF. The CDR3 coding sequence is TGTGCCAGCAGTTTAGAAGGGAGGGGACCCTACGAGCAGTACTTC.

The V gene is TRBV4-1, the J gene TRBJ1-2; no clear D gene. The ends were cut back, 1 base at V and 8 bases at J, with 23 bases in the middle. CDR1 and CDR2 from the germline V gene are MGHRA and YSYEKL. This CDR3 region has 17 residues. CDR3 nucleotides: TGCGCCAGCAGCCAAGGGGCCCTTAAGGGAGCTCTCGGAGGCTACACCTTC. Protein: CASSQGALKGALGGYTF.

This clone is a singleton in its sample. The chain joins TRBV7-9 to TRBJ1-1, with D unclear. Trimming left V 1 base short and J 11 bases short, with 11 bases between. The CDR3 runs to 12 residues. Germline CDR1 SEHNR, CDR2 FQNEAQ (reference sequence). For the CDR3, the DNA is TGTGCCAGCAGCTTAGACATACCGGGGGCTTTCTTT. This encodes CASSLDIPGAFF.

The chain combines TRBV2 with TRBJ2-5; the D call may be TRBD1 or TRBD2 (5 bases each). Looked up from germline, CDR1 is SNHLY and CDR2 is FYNNEI. V lost 6 bases to trimming and J lost 5 bases, with 16 bases between them. The CDR3 length is 14 residues. The CDR3 DNA reads as TGTGCCAGCAGCGACAAACGATGGGGGGAGACCCAGTACTTC. This gives the protein CASSDKRWGETQYF.

The chain couples TRBV5-6 to TRBJ2-5; 9 bases map to TRBD2. The CDR3 has 16 residues. V gave up 2 bases and J gave up 6 bases; unmatched junction bases: 11. Germline assignment: CDR1 SGHDT and CDR2 YYEEEE. This chain's CDR3 is CASSLTSGLARQTQYF. The CDR3 DNA follows: TGTGCCAGCAGCTTAACTTCAGGACTAGCGAGGCAGACCCAGTACTTC.

V usage is TRBV6-5 and J usage is TRBJ1-1, with 7 bases that match TRBD1. The CDR3 extends over 13 amino acids. The V gene's germline CDR1 is MNHEY and CDR2 SVGAGI. The ends lost 5 bases at V and 5 bases at J; junction bases unmatched: 5. CDR3 amino acids: CASSRQGKTEAFF. For the CDR3, the DNA is TGTGCCAGCAGTAGACAGGGCAAGACTGAAGCTTTCTTT.

The rearrangement joins TRBV29-1 to TRBJ2-1, with 7 bases matching TRBD2. Germline CDR1 SQVTM, CDR2 ANQGSEA. The CDR3 totals 15 residues. The V segment lost 1 base and the J segment 2 bases; nucleotides outside the gene matches: 5. This CDR3 is CSVEGGSSAYNEQFF. In nucleotides, the CDR3 is TGCAGCGTTGAAGGCGGGAGTTCTGCCTACAATGAGCAGTTCTTC.

This clone was counted a single time. The same CDR3 is also encoded by other DNA sequences in this sample. The chain combines TRBV28 with TRBJ2-7; D perhaps matches TRBD2 (5 bases). The germline CDR1 and CDR2 sequences are MDHEN and SYDVKM. CDR3 size: 14 residues. Trimming shortened V by 2 bases and J by 2 bases, and 10 bases separated the two germline ends. The CDR3 here is CASSLGGRTYEQYF. CDR3 nucleotide sequence: TGTGCCAGCAGTTTAGGCGGGCGCACCTACGAGCAGTACTTC.

This clone is a singleton in its sample. The chain recombines TRBV20-1 with TRBJ2-4; D unclear. CDR3 length: 11 residues. V lost 6 bases and J lost 15, with 18 bases in between. Germline CDR1 and CDR2: DFQATT and SNEGSKA (reference sequence). CDR3 bases: TGCAGTGCCAGCCTCGAAGCCGAAGGGTACTTC. It translates to CSASLEAEGYF.

This chain uses TRBV7-8 with TRBJ1-1; no clear D. V was cut by 2 bases and J by 1 base, with 8 bases left in between. Germline values: CDR1 SGHVS, CDR2 FQNEAQ. This CDR3 is built from 14 residues. The CDR3 protein is CASSLWAENTEAFF. CDR3 bases: TGTGCCAGCAGCTTATGGGCAGAGAACACTGAAGCTTTCTTT.

The V call is TRBV7-2, the J call TRBJ1-1, with D possibly being TRBD1 (5 bases). This CDR3 is 15 amino acids long. V lost 2 bases, J lost 4 bases, and 14 bases lay in between. The germline CDR1 and CDR2 sequences are SGHTA and FQGNSA. CDR3 in amino acids: CASSLWVREGTEAFF. The CDR3, as DNA: TGTGCCAGCAGCTTATGGGTCAGGGAAGGCACTGAAGCTTTCTTT.

The chain recombines TRBV6-5 with TRBJ1-5; 7 bases line up with TRBD1. The germline V gene encodes CDR1 MNHEY and CDR2 SVGAGI. Trimming cost V 5 bases and J 2 bases; bases outside gene matches: 3. The CDR3 is made up of 14 amino acids. CDR3 nucleotide sequence: TGTGCCAGCAGTGACAGGGCTGGCAATCAGCCCCAGCATTTT. Its translation: CASSDRAGNQPQHF.

In this sample, this clone turned up a few times. The chain recombines TRBV5-8 with TRBJ1-5; TRBD1 aligns across 8 bases. CDR3 length: 17 residues. The germline gives CDR1 SGHTS, CDR2 YDEGEE. Trimming took 2 bases from V and 2 from J; bases not matched to a gene: 9. CDR3 nucleotides: TGTGCCAGCAGCTTCGGTCCAGGGGGCTTCGGCAATCAGCCCCAGCATTTT. As protein: CASSFGPGGFGNQPQHF.

The rearrangement links TRBV27 to TRBJ1-2; D may be TRBD1 (5 bases). The CDR3 runs to 13 residues. CDR1 and CDR2 (germline): MNHEY, SMNVEV (reference sequence). V dropped 5 bases and J dropped 4 bases, with 11 bases sitting between them. The CDR3: CASSEGVPYGYTF. The CDR3 nucleotides are TGTGCCAGCAGTGAAGGGGTTCCCTATGGCTACACCTTC.

This clone came up a few times. The V and J genes are TRBV5-1 and TRBJ1-1; D ambiguous. V dropped 6 bases and J dropped 1 base, with 13 bases sitting between them. In germline, CDR1 is SGHRS, CDR2 YFSETQ. The CDR3 contains 14 residues. CDR3 bases: TGCGCCAGCATGGTGCAGCCCTCGAACACTGAAGCTTTCTTT. It is translated as CASMVQPSNTEAFF. Variable domain in full (rest from reference TRBV5-1 and TRBJ1-1): KAGVTQTPRYLIKTRGQQVTLSCSPISGHRSVSWYQQTPGQGLQFLFEYFSETQRNKGNFPGRFSGRQFSNSRSEMNVSTLELGDSALYLCASMVQPSNTEAFFGQGTRLTVV.

Comment on this clone: Other DNA sequences in the sample encode the same CDR3. The gene calls are TRBV10-3 and TRBJ1-5, with 10 bases fitting TRBD1. This CDR3 has 16 amino acids. Germline V gives CDR1 ENHRY, CDR2 SYGVKD. V shed 0 bases, J shed 4 bases, and the junction held 3 bases outside the gene matches. CDR3 sequence (DNA): TGTGCCATCAGTGAGTCGGGGGGACAGGGGAATCAGCCCCAGCATTTT. Translation gives CAISESGGQGNQPQHF.

J is TRBJ2-7 and V is TRBV6-1; weak D call: TRBD2 (7 bases). The CDR3 has 17 residues. Germline V gives CDR1 MNHNS, CDR2 SASEGT. V lost 3 bases, J lost 3 bases, and 21 bases lay in between. The CDR3 DNA reads as TGTGCCAGCAGTGAGTATACAGGGAGGGGGGCCCACTACGAGCAGTACTTC. It is translated as CASSEYTGRGAHYEQYF.

V gene TRBV6-1 combines with J gene TRBJ2-7; 9 bases are a match to TRBD2. In germline, CDR1 is MNHNS, CDR2 SASEGT. The CDR3 totals 15 residues. V lost 4 bases and J lost 3; bases outside the gene matches: 7. The DNA for the CDR3 is TGTGCCAGCAGTGCCCAACGACTAGCGGACTACGAGCAGTACTTC. It translates to CASSAQRLADYEQYF.

This chain uses TRBV6-6 with TRBJ1-5; D might be TRBD1 (6 bases). The CDR3 runs 16 residues. From germline, CDR1 is MNHNY and CDR2 SVGAGI (reference sequence). Deletions cut 2 bases from V and 1 base from J, with 12 bases between. The CDR3 sequence is CASSYDGTPSNQPQHF. The CDR3 DNA is TGTGCCAGCAGTTACGATGGGACACCCAGCAATCAGCCCCAGCATTTT.

The chain uses TRBV5-6 and TRBJ1-2; D is undetermined. Between the trimmed V and J ends, which lost 4 bases and 1 base, there was a span of 11 bases. The germline gives CDR1 SGHDT, CDR2 YYEEEE. The CDR3 is 14 amino acids. The CDR3 DNA follows: TGTGCCAGCAGCCCCCTGCGGGGTAACTATGGCTACACCTTC. Translated: CASSPLRGNYGYTF.

The V call is TRBV7-2, the J call TRBJ2-1; TRBD2 matches 9 bases. The CDR3 is made up of 17 amino acids. Germline V gene sequence: CDR1 SGHTA, CDR2 FQGNSA. J gave up 7 bases and V 4 bases, and 14 bases lay outside the gene matches. This chain's CDR3 is CASSSSSGLAFLNEQFF. The CDR3 DNA is TGTGCCAGCAGCTCGAGTTCCGGACTAGCGTTTCTAAATGAGCAGTTCTTC.

CDR3 protein: CATSRDLTGGTQYF. CDR3 nucleotide sequence: TGTGCCACCAGCAGAGATCTGACGGGAGGGACCCAGTACTTC. This chain links TRBV15 with TRBJ2-5, with TRBD2 matching over 7 bases. Looked up from germline, CDR1 is LNHNV and CDR2 is YYDKDF (reference sequence). The V segment lost 0 bases and the J segment 7 bases; nucleotides outside the gene matches: 5. The CDR3 length is 14 residues.

The gene calls are TRBV19 and TRBJ2-7; D may be TRBD2 (6 bases). The V gene's germline CDR1 is LNHDA and CDR2 SQIVND (reference sequence). This CDR3 has 14 residues. Trimming took 7 bases from V and 0 from J, leaving 13 bases between them. CDR3 residues: CASTSSEVSYEQYF. The CDR3 DNA reads TGTGCCAGTACGTCTAGCGAGGTCTCCTACGAGCAGTACTTC.

This clone has ten or more counts. V usage is TRBV28 and J usage is TRBJ1-5; perhaps TRBD1 as D (5 bases). The CDR3 totals 16 residues. The germline CDR1 and CDR2 sequences are MDHEN and SYDVKM. Trimming removed 6 bases from V and 2 bases from J, with 17 bases in between. Here the CDR3 DNA reads TGTGCCAGCAGCCCCAGGGAGTGGTATGGCAATCAGCCCCAGCATTTT. Amino acids: CASSPREWYGNQPQHF.

This clone was observed a handful of times. The chain employs TRBV18 and TRBJ1-4, with D maybe TRBD1 (5 bases). V lost 3 bases to trimming and J lost 0 bases, with 14 bases between them. Germline V gene sequence: CDR1 KGHSH, CDR2 LQKENI. The CDR3 has 17 residues. The CDR3 DNA sequence: TGTGCCAGCTCACCCGTACGACAGAGTGCAACTAATGAAAAACTGTTTTTT. Protein product: CASSPVRQSATNEKLFF.

The chain joins TRBV6-6 to TRBJ2-3, with 7 bases that match TRBD2. Germline V gives CDR1 MNHNY, CDR2 SVGAGI (reference sequence). The CDR3 runs 15 residues. V gave up 6 bases and J gave up 2 bases; unmatched junction bases: 8. CDR3 protein: CASRKRDLHTDTQYF. Written as DNA, the CDR3 is TGTGCCAGCAGGAAGCGGGACTTGCACACAGATACGCAGTATTTT.

This clone was recorded a few times. This chain uses TRBV5-1 with TRBJ1-4, with unresolved D. Trimming left V 0 bases short and J 4 bases short, with 10 bases between. The CDR3 is 15 residues long. Germline V CDR1 and CDR2: SGHRS, YFSETQ. CDR3 sequence (DNA): TGCGCCAGCAGCTTGGGCGCAGGATATAATGAAAAACTGTTTTTT. Protein product: CASSLGAGYNEKLFF.

CDR3 DNA sequence: TGTGCCAGCAGTGACTCAGGGCCACTCACTGAAGCTTTCTTT. Translating it yields CASSDSGPLTEAFF. The chain has TRBV2 and TRBJ1-1; weak D call: TRBD1 (5 bases). This CDR3 has 14 residues. V lost 3 bases and J lost 4, with 12 bases in between. Germline lookup yields CDR1 SNHLY and CDR2 FYNNEI.